These T cell receptor beta chains were read from a single sample in a study of T cells in Graves' hyperthyroidism and ophthalmopathy. TCRdb redid the calling of the multiplex PCR reads with MiXCR, one entry per CDR3 protein. Of about 460,000 distinct CDR3 sequences listed, 20% to 25% are singletons. Sequenced: blood. Every receptor here comes from a woman in her 70s with Graves' ophthalmopathy. The CDR3 runs from the conserved cysteine through the conserved F or W. D genes are given only for firm matches. Where a row states a size, it is once, few, many or the class of an expanded clone; other rows omit it.

D gene	clone size	V gene	J gene	CDR3 DNA	CDR3 protein
TRBD1	few	TRBV6-1	TRBJ1-6	TGTGCCAGCATTTGCCTAATTCTAAACAGGGGTCACCGGTCACCCCTCCACTTT	CASICLILNRGHRSPLHF
-	-	TRBV24-1	TRBJ1-2	TGTGCCACCAGTAACTTCGGACAGTTGGGCTACACCTTC	CATSNFGQLGYTF
-	-	TRBV2	TRBJ1-2	TGTGCCAGCAGGTCAGCGAACTATGGCTACACCTTC	CASRSANYGYTF
-	few	TRBV28	TRBJ1-6	TGTGCCAGCAGCCACTTTGGGGGAGGGTTAGGGGGCTCCTATAATTCACCCCTCCACTTT	CASSHFGGGLGGSYNSPLHF
TRBD1	-	TRBV30	TRBJ1-4	TGTGCCTGGAGCCCGGCCTCAGGGGGCCTTTCAAATGAAAAACTGTTTTTT	CAWSPASGGLSNEKLFF
TRBD2	many	TRBV12-3/TRBV12-4	TRBJ2-2	TGTGCCAGCAGTTCCCTGGTTCTAGCGGGAGGGCCCGGGGAGCTGTTTTTT	CASSSLVLAGGPGELFF
-	few	TRBV11-2	TRBJ1-1	TGTGCCAGCAGCGGGGGGCCGATTGAATCAGCTTTCTTT	CASSGGPIESAFF
-	many	TRBV7-2	TRBJ1-4	TGTGCCAGCAGCCAGACGGGTGAAAAACTGTTTTTT	CASSQTGEKLFF
TRBD1	many	TRBV28	TRBJ1-1	TGTGCCAGCAGTTCACCCACCGGGACAGATAAACAAGCTTTCTTT	CASSSPTGTDKQAFF
-	-	TRBV5-1	TRBJ2-2	TGCGCCAGCGGAAGTCTAAACGGGGGCACCGGGGAGCTGTTTTTT	CASGSLNGGTGELFF
-	-	TRBV30	TRBJ1-1	TGTGCCTGGCTGCAGGACAGGAACACTGAAGCTTTCTTT	CAWLQDRNTEAFF
-	-	TRBV5-4	TRBJ2-1	TGTGCCAGCAGCTCCCCCGGAGATGAGCAGTTCTTC	CASSSPGDEQFF
-	-	TRBV20-1	TRBJ2-1	TGCAGTGCGCCCACGTTACTAGAGGGTGAGCAGTTCTTC	CSAPTLLEGEQFF
-	few	TRBV6-5	TRBJ1-3	TGTGCCAGCAGTTACTCGTCTTCGGACTCTGGAAACACCATATATTTT	CASSYSSSDSGNTIYF
TRBD1	few	TRBV6-6	TRBJ1-2	TGTGCCAGCAGTTACTTCCCCGGGACAGGGACTGGCTACACCTTC	CASSYFPGTGTGYTF
TRBD1	few	TRBV11-2	TRBJ2-3	TGTGCCAGCAGCTTAGAATGGACAGGGCTAAATACGCAGTATTTT	CASSLEWTGLNTQYF
TRBD1	few	TRBV5-1	TRBJ2-3	TGCGCCAGTAAGGGGGCGCTCACTACAGATACGCAGTATTTT	CASKGALTTDTQYF
TRBD1	few	TRBV20-1	TRBJ1-1	TGCAGTGCTAGAGAGGAAGAACAGGGGGCGCGTGGAGGCGCGGGTCCTGAAGCTTTCTTT	CSAREEEQGARGGAGPEAFF
TRBD2	once	TRBV19	TRBJ2-3	TGTGCCAGTAGACATATGGGCGAAGCGGGAACGGCAGATACGCAGTATTTT	CASRHMGEAGTADTQYF
-	few	TRBV20-1	TRBJ2-1	TGCAGTGCTAGAGTTAGCCTAGCGCGTAATGAGCAGTTCTTC	CSARVSLARNEQFF
-	few	TRBV5-1	TRBJ1-4	TGCGCCAGCAGCCCCCTACCTTGGACCGAAAAACTGTTTTTT	CASSPLPWTEKLFF
-	few	TRBV6-1	TRBJ1-4	TGTGCCAGTCAAAATGAAAAACTGTTTTTT	CASQNEKLFF
-	-	TRBV2	TRBJ1-4	TGTGCCAGCAGACAGGCGGTGGATGAAAAACTGTTTTTT	CASRQAVDEKLFF
-	few	TRBV2	TRBJ2-1	TGTGCCAGCAGTGAAAGCGTAGGGGTCAGCTCCTACAATGAGCAGTTCTTC	CASSESVGVSSYNEQFF
-	many	TRBV7-8	TRBJ1-1	TGTGCCAGCAGCTTAACTGCGCAGACAAGGGGCTTCTTT	CASSLTAQTRGFF
-	few	TRBV7-9	TRBJ1-1	TGTGCCAGCAGCCCGACGACAGGTCGAAGCACTGAAGCTTTCTTT	CASSPTTGRSTEAFF
-	many	TRBV29-1	TRBJ2-1	TGCAGCGGGGGTATTTCGCAGAATGAGCAGTTCTTC	CSGGISQNEQFF
-	few	TRBV12-5	TRBJ2-2	TGTGCTAGTGGTTTGTCCCGGGACTCTGGGACCGGGGAGCTGTTTTTT	CASGLSRDSGTGELFF
-	few	TRBV20-1	TRBJ2-6	TGCAGTGCGGGAGACGCTAGCGCGGGGAACAACGTCCTGACTTTC	CSAGDASAGNNVLTF
TRBD2	few	TRBV18	TRBJ2-1	TGTGCCAGCTCACTTCTTAGCGGGATGGGCAATGAGCAGTTCTTC	CASSLLSGMGNEQFF
TRBD2	many	TRBV3-1	TRBJ2-1	TGTGCCAGCAGACCGGGACTAGCTTTCTCTTACAATGAGCAGTTCTTC	CASRPGLAFSYNEQFF
-	few	TRBV6-5	TRBJ1-5	TGTGCCAGCAGTTACTCCGTTGGTACAGCCCAGCATTTT	CASSYSVGTAQHF
TRBD2	few	TRBV15	TRBJ2-7	TGTGCCACCAGCAGGGATAGCGGGCTTAGGACCTACGAGCAGTACTTC	CATSRDSGLRTYEQYF
-	many	TRBV13	TRBJ1-1	TGTGCCAGCAGCCCCCAACAGAAACCTAACACTGAAGCTTTCTTT	CASSPQQKPNTEAFF
TRBD1	many	TRBV11-2	TRBJ2-5	TGTGCCAGCAGCCAGAGAAGGGACAGCATCCAAGAGACCCAGTACTTC	CASSQRRDSIQETQYF
-	-	TRBV29-1	TRBJ2-1	TGCAGCGTTGAAAGAAGACGGGTCAACTACAATGAGCAGTTCTTC	CSVERRRVNYNEQFF
TRBD2	-	TRBV11-2	TRBJ2-5	TGTGCCAGCAGCTTAAGCCGGGTGACTAGCGGGGAGACCCAGTACTTC	CASSLSRVTSGETQYF
-	few	TRBV24-1	TRBJ2-7	TGTGCCACCTCAACGACAGGCCCATTCGGGCAGTACTTC	CATSTTGPFGQYF
-	-	TRBV18	TRBJ1-5	TGTGCCAGCTCACTGGGGCACCCAAATAGCAATCAGCCCCAGCATTTT	CASSLGHPNSNQPQHF
-	many	TRBV12-3/TRBV12-4	TRBJ2-3	TGTGCCAGCAGTTTGTTCAGCCTCACAGATACGCAGTATTTT	CASSLFSLTDTQYF
-	once	TRBV6-1	TRBJ1-6	TGTGCCAGCAGTGCCGGACAGAACTATAATTCACCCCTCCACTTT	CASSAGQNYNSPLHF
TRBD1	many	TRBV2	TRBJ2-3	TGTGCCAGCACCCCACAGGGGGCTTGGACAGATACGCAGTATTTT	CASTPQGAWTDTQYF
-	once	TRBV5-1	TRBJ1-2	TGCGCCAGCAGCTTGTTGGGGTTAAGGGACTATGGCTACACCTTC	CASSLLGLRDYGYTF
-	-	TRBV3-2	TRBJ2-1	TGTGCCAGCAGCCAAGCCGGGACTAGTGGGGCCTACAATGAGCAGTTCTTC	CASSQAGTSGAYNEQFF
TRBD2	few	TRBV5-1	TRBJ2-5	TGCGCCAGCAGGACGGTAAGCGGGAGAAGTCGAGAGACCCAGTACTTC	CASRTVSGRSRETQYF
TRBD2	many	TRBV12-3/TRBV12-4	TRBJ2-5	TGTGCCAGCAGTTTAGCGTCCCCCCTAGCGGGAGGGCATTTGCAAGAGACCCAGTACTTC	CASSLASPLAGGHLQETQYF
TRBD2	few	TRBV9	TRBJ2-7	TGTGCCAGCAGCGTAGGAATAGGCTTAGCGGGAGCTGGCTACGAGCAGTACTTC	CASSVGIGLAGAGYEQYF
TRBD1	-	TRBV20-1	TRBJ1-4	TGCAGTGCTAATACAGGGGAGGGTGAAAAACTGTTTTTT	CSANTGEGEKLFF